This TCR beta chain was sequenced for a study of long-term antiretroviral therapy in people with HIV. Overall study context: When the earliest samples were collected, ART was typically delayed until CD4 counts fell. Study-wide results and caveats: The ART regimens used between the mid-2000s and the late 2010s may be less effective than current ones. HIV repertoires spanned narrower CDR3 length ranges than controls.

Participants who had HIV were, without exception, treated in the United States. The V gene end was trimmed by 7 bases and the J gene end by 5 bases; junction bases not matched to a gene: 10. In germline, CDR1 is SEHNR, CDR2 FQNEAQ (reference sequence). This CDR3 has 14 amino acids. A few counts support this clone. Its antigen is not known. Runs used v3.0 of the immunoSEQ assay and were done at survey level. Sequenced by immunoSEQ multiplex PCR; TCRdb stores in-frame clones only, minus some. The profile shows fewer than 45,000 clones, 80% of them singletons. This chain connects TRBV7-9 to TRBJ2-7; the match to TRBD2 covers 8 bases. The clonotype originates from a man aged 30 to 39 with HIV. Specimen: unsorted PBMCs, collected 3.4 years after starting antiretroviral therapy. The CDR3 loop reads CASKRTSSPDEQYF. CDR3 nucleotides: TGTGCCAGCAAACGGACTAGCAGCCCCGACGAGCAGTACTTC.